This TCR beta chain was recovered during a study of beta chain features in type 1 diabetes. Deletions cut 5 bases from V and 5 bases from J, with 12 bases between. The germline CDR1 and CDR2 sequences are PRHDT and FYEKMQ (reference sequence). The CDR3 spans 13 residues. In all sorted populations, purity surpassed 95%. The entirety of the isolated RNA underwent reverse transcription, so expressed TCRB transcripts were sequenced. Sequenced by immunoSEQ multiplex PCR; TCRdb stores in-frame clones only, minus some. The top ten clones hold approximately 0.05% of a sample with some 500,000 clones, more than 9.5% of them seen once. There are a few counts of this clone.

Sequenced input: naive CD4+ T cells from blood. The receptor was isolated from a woman younger than 35 in good health. The rearrangement links TRBV13 to TRBJ2-5; TRBD1 might be the D (5 bases). The CDR3 is CASSHRNRETQYF. The CDR3 DNA reads as TGTGCCAGCAGCCATCGTAACAGGGAGACCCAGTACTTC.